A selection of T cell receptor beta chains follows, all from one sample in a study of blood T cells in healthy people across ages. TCRdb used MiXCR to reprocess the 5' RACE reads, holding one entry per CDR3 protein. The sample shows 590,000 or so distinct CDR3 sequences, roughly 30% of them seen only once. Sequencing was done on a sample of blood. These receptors were obtained from a woman aged 80 or over in good health. CDR3s include the opening cysteine and the closing phenylalanine or tryptophan. Each record gives: D gene, clone size, CDR3 length, V gene, J gene, CDR3 protein, CDR3 DNA. The D gene is left open where the match is weak. Some rows have no size entry. The others give once, few or many, or a class for an expanded clone.

d_call: TRBD2; clone_size: few; cdr3_length: 15; v_call: TRBV6-6; j_call: TRBJ2-7; cdr3_aa: CASSYVVAGAYEQYF; cdr3_nt: TGTGCCAGCAGTTACGTGGTAGCGGGGGCCTACGAGCAGTACTTC
d_call: -; clone_size: many; cdr3_length: 12; v_call: TRBV29-1; j_call: TRBJ2-5; cdr3_aa: CSDRQGGETQYF; cdr3_nt: TGCAGCGATCGACAGGGAGGAGAGACCCAGTACTTC
d_call: -; clone_size: few; cdr3_length: 13; v_call: TRBV11-1; j_call: TRBJ2-3; cdr3_aa: CASSLVAVDTQYF; cdr3_nt: TGTGCCAGCAGCTTAGTGGCCGTGGATACGCAGTATTTT
d_call: -; clone_size: -; cdr3_length: 13; v_call: TRBV7-2; j_call: TRBJ1-2; cdr3_aa: CASSSYREDGYTF; cdr3_nt: TGTGCCAGCAGCTCCTACAGGGAAGATGGCTACACCTTC
d_call: -; clone_size: many; cdr3_length: 16; v_call: TRBV7-2; j_call: TRBJ1-2; cdr3_aa: CASSLAANSHMGGYTF; cdr3_nt: TGTGCCAGCAGCTTGGCGGCGAATAGCCACATGGGTGGCTACACCTTC
d_call: -; clone_size: many; cdr3_length: 13; v_call: TRBV6-6; j_call: TRBJ1-2; cdr3_aa: CASSYSMGDGYTF; cdr3_nt: TGTGCCAGCAGTTACTCGATGGGAGATGGCTACACCTTC
d_call: TRBD1; clone_size: many; cdr3_length: 13; v_call: TRBV29-1; j_call: TRBJ1-2; cdr3_aa: CSVDGRGPDGYTF; cdr3_nt: TGCAGCGTTGATGGAAGGGGGCCGGATGGCTACACCTTC
d_call: TRBD1; clone_size: -; cdr3_length: 16; v_call: TRBV14; j_call: TRBJ2-1; cdr3_aa: CASSQFRDSRNNEQFF; cdr3_nt: TGTGCCAGCAGCCAGTTCCGGGACAGTCGAAACAATGAGCAGTTCTTC
d_call: -; clone_size: -; cdr3_length: 17; v_call: TRBV3-1; j_call: TRBJ1-5; cdr3_aa: CASSQESAGYSNQPQHF; cdr3_nt: TGTGCCAGCAGCCAAGAGTCGGCCGGCTATAGCAATCAGCCCCAGCATTTT
d_call: -; clone_size: -; cdr3_length: 14; v_call: TRBV28; j_call: TRBJ1-1; cdr3_aa: CASRGGGSNTGAFF; cdr3_nt: TGTGCCAGCAGGGGAGGGGGATCGAACACTGGAGCTTTCTTT
d_call: TRBD2; clone_size: many; cdr3_length: 14; v_call: TRBV10-3; j_call: TRBJ2-7; cdr3_aa: CAISLAGTSYEQYF; cdr3_nt: TGTGCCATCAGCCTAGCGGGTACCTCCTACGAGCAGTACTTC
d_call: -; clone_size: -; cdr3_length: 15; v_call: TRBV5-1; j_call: TRBJ1-2; cdr3_aa: CASSFSGDLLDGYTF; cdr3_nt: TGCGCCAGCAGCTTTAGCGGGGACCTACTAGATGGCTACACCTTC
d_call: -; clone_size: -; cdr3_length: 17; v_call: TRBV20-1; j_call: TRBJ2-2; cdr3_aa: CSAPLPGRRGFTGELFF; cdr3_nt: TGCAGTGCTCCTCTCCCCGGCAGACGTGGTTTTACCGGGGAGCTGTTTTTT
d_call: -; clone_size: many; cdr3_length: 11; v_call: TRBV27; j_call: TRBJ2-5; cdr3_aa: CASTSRGTQYF; cdr3_nt: TGTGCCAGCACCAGCCGGGGGACCCAGTACTTC
d_call: -; clone_size: -; cdr3_length: 14; v_call: TRBV7-9; j_call: TRBJ1-2; cdr3_aa: CASSLGGGDHGYTF; cdr3_nt: TGTGCCAGCAGCTTAGGTGGGGGGGACCATGGCTACACCTTC
d_call: -; clone_size: -; cdr3_length: 16; v_call: TRBV20-1; j_call: TRBJ2-3; cdr3_aa: CSARVVGGGDTDTQYF; cdr3_nt: TGCAGTGCTAGAGTGGTGGGGGGTGGGGACACAGATACGCAGTATTTT
d_call: -; clone_size: -; cdr3_length: 16; v_call: TRBV5-1; j_call: TRBJ1-1; cdr3_aa: CASSNQPGSRGTEAFF; cdr3_nt: TGCGCCAGCAGCAACCAACCGGGTTCCCGGGGGACTGAAGCTTTCTTT
d_call: -; clone_size: few; cdr3_length: 12; v_call: TRBV30; j_call: TRBJ1-1; cdr3_aa: CAWGEWVTEAFF; cdr3_nt: TGTGCTTGGGGGGAATGGGTGACTGAAGCTTTCTTT
d_call: -; clone_size: many; cdr3_length: 14; v_call: TRBV6-2/TRBV6-3; j_call: TRBJ2-7; cdr3_aa: CASSYPGRPYEQYF; cdr3_nt: TGTGCCAGCAGTTACCCCGGACGCCCCTACGAGCAGTACTTC
d_call: TRBD1; clone_size: -; cdr3_length: 15; v_call: TRBV4-2; j_call: TRBJ1-1; cdr3_aa: CASSQEQGGGTEAFF; cdr3_nt: TGTGCCAGCAGCCAGGAACAGGGGGGAGGAACTGAAGCTTTCTTC
d_call: TRBD1; clone_size: many; cdr3_length: 11; v_call: TRBV29-1; j_call: TRBJ2-1; cdr3_aa: CSSDRGNEQFF; cdr3_nt: TGCAGCTCCGACAGGGGCAATGAGCAGTTCTTC
d_call: TRBD1; clone_size: -; cdr3_length: 15; v_call: TRBV7-8; j_call: TRBJ2-1; cdr3_aa: CASSPGQDEYNEQFF; cdr3_nt: TGTGCCAGCAGCCCCGGACAGGACGAGTACAATGAGCAGTTCTTC
d_call: TRBD1; clone_size: -; cdr3_length: 15; v_call: TRBV13; j_call: TRBJ1-3; cdr3_aa: CASSTNRGSGNTIYF; cdr3_nt: TGTGCCAGCAGCACGAACAGGGGCTCTGGAAACACCATATATTTT
d_call: -; clone_size: many; cdr3_length: 11; v_call: TRBV7-2; j_call: TRBJ1-2; cdr3_aa: CASSLSTGYTF; cdr3_nt: TGTGCCAGCAGCTTAAGCACTGGCTACACCTTC
d_call: TRBD1; clone_size: many; cdr3_length: 14; v_call: TRBV30; j_call: TRBJ2-7; cdr3_aa: CAWSVSRGRYEQYF; cdr3_nt: TGTGCCTGGAGTGTGTCCAGGGGGCGCTACGAGCAGTACTTC
d_call: -; clone_size: many; cdr3_length: 15; v_call: TRBV4-3; j_call: TRBJ1-4; cdr3_aa: CASSQDISTNEKLFF; cdr3_nt: TGCGCCAGCAGCCAAGATATAAGCACTAATGAAAAACTGTTTTTT
d_call: -; clone_size: -; cdr3_length: 12; v_call: TRBV28; j_call: TRBJ1-1; cdr3_aa: CASSPGPTEAFF; cdr3_nt: TGTGCCAGCAGTCCCGGTCCCACTGAAGCTTTCTTT
d_call: -; clone_size: many; cdr3_length: 11; v_call: TRBV5-6; j_call: TRBJ2-1; cdr3_aa: CASRLYNEQFF; cdr3_nt: TGTGCCAGCAGACTCTACAATGAGCAGTTCTTC
d_call: -; clone_size: many; cdr3_length: 13; v_call: TRBV29-1; j_call: TRBJ1-5; cdr3_aa: CSVNGRSNQPQHF; cdr3_nt: TGCAGCGTTAACGGACGGAGCAATCAGCCCCAGCATTTT
d_call: -; clone_size: many; cdr3_length: 13; v_call: TRBV20-1; j_call: TRBJ1-1; cdr3_aa: CSANGPVGTEAFF; cdr3_nt: TGCAGTGCAAACGGCCCGGTGGGCACTGAAGCTTTCTTT
d_call: TRBD1; clone_size: -; cdr3_length: 17; v_call: TRBV6-6; j_call: TRBJ2-7; cdr3_aa: CASRYNVGTGATYEQYF; cdr3_nt: TGTGCCAGCAGGTACAATGTGGGGACAGGGGCTACCTACGAGCAGTACTTC
d_call: TRBD2; clone_size: -; cdr3_length: 16; v_call: TRBV5-1; j_call: TRBJ2-1; cdr3_aa: CASSLPYSGGADEQFF; cdr3_nt: TGCGCCAGCAGCTTGCCTTATAGCGGGGGGGCGGATGAGCAGTTCTTC
d_call: TRBD1; clone_size: -; cdr3_length: 15; v_call: TRBV4-1; j_call: TRBJ2-5; cdr3_aa: CVSSQVEDREETQYF; cdr3_nt: TGCGTCAGCAGCCAAGTAGAGGACAGGGAAGAGACCCAGTACTTC
d_call: TRBD1; clone_size: many; cdr3_length: 12; v_call: TRBV29-1; j_call: TRBJ2-7; cdr3_aa: CSVLTGAGEQYF; cdr3_nt: TGCAGCGTCCTGACAGGGGCGGGGGAGCAGTACTTC
d_call: TRBD1; clone_size: many; cdr3_length: 19; v_call: TRBV6-5; j_call: TRBJ2-6; cdr3_aa: CASSYSSLGQGAGANVLTF; cdr3_nt: TGTGCCAGCAGTTACTCATCCTTGGGACAGGGGGCTGGGGCCAACGTCCTGACTTTC
d_call: -; clone_size: many; cdr3_length: 14; v_call: TRBV12-3/TRBV12-4; j_call: TRBJ1-2; cdr3_aa: CASSFNRVQDGYTF; cdr3_nt: TGTGCCAGCAGTTTCAACAGGGTTCAGGATGGCTACACCTTC
d_call: TRBD1; clone_size: many; cdr3_length: 15; v_call: TRBV5-1; j_call: TRBJ1-2; cdr3_aa: CASSFGRGQLWGYTF; cdr3_nt: TGCGCCAGCAGCTTCGGCAGGGGGCAGCTATGGGGCTACACCTTC
d_call: -; clone_size: few; cdr3_length: 15; v_call: TRBV7-6; j_call: TRBJ1-1; cdr3_aa: CASSLGAGAITEAFF; cdr3_nt: TGTGCCAGCAGCTTAGGTGCGGGGGCGATCACTGAAGCTTTCTTT
d_call: TRBD1; clone_size: many; cdr3_length: 13; v_call: TRBV3-1; j_call: TRBJ2-3; cdr3_aa: CASSPTGDSTQYF; cdr3_nt: TGTGCCAGCAGCCCAACAGGGGACAGTACGCAGTATTTT
d_call: -; clone_size: -; cdr3_length: 15; v_call: TRBV11-2; j_call: TRBJ2-3; cdr3_aa: CASAIRGGRTDTQYF; cdr3_nt: TGTGCCAGCGCGATTAGGGGGGGCCGCACAGATACGCAGTATTTT
d_call: -; clone_size: -; cdr3_length: 16; v_call: TRBV5-6; j_call: TRBJ2-3; cdr3_aa: CASSRLGSESTDTQYF; cdr3_nt: TGTGCCAGCAGCCGATTGGGTAGTGAGAGCACAGATACGCAGTATTTT
d_call: -; clone_size: few; cdr3_length: 18; v_call: TRBV30; j_call: TRBJ2-1; cdr3_aa: CAWSGGGGGEIGGDEQFF; cdr3_nt: TGTGCCTGGAGTGGCGGTGGGGGCGGGGAAATCGGGGGCGATGAGCAGTTCTTC
d_call: -; clone_size: once; cdr3_length: 17; v_call: TRBV9; j_call: TRBJ2-3; cdr3_aa: CASSPRSGTDLRDTQYF; cdr3_nt: TGTGCCAGCAGCCCTCGGTCCGGGACGGATTTAAGGGATACGCAGTATTTT
d_call: -; clone_size: -; cdr3_length: 14; v_call: TRBV12-3/TRBV12-4; j_call: TRBJ2-5; cdr3_aa: CASSLRLGEDTQYF; cdr3_nt: TGCGCCAGCAGTTTAAGACTGGGGGAAGATACCCAGTACTTC
d_call: -; clone_size: -; cdr3_length: 15; v_call: TRBV20-1; j_call: TRBJ2-7; cdr3_aa: CSARNRTAPSYEQYF; cdr3_nt: TGCAGTGCTAGGAACCGAACAGCTCCCTCCTACGAGCAGTACTTC
d_call: TRBD1; clone_size: many; cdr3_length: 14; v_call: TRBV29-1; j_call: TRBJ2-1; cdr3_aa: CSVERWDRGNEQFF; cdr3_nt: TGCAGCGTTGAACGGTGGGACAGGGGCAATGAGCAGTTCTTC
d_call: TRBD1; clone_size: many; cdr3_length: 13; v_call: TRBV29-1; j_call: TRBJ2-1; cdr3_aa: CSLRDRVHNEQFF; cdr3_nt: TGCAGCCTCCGGGACAGGGTCCACAATGAGCAGTTCTTC